The rows below give T cell receptor beta chains drawn from one sample of a study of T cell repertoires in cytomegalovirus infection. TCRdb independently ran MiXCR on the reads; one entry per CDR3 protein. The sample records over 200,000 distinct CDR3 sequences, 12% to 15% being singletons. Input material: PBMCs. The receptors were sampled from a human donor in good health (CMV status not recorded). Some clones in this sample may be carry-over from other donors' samples. Both conserved end residues are part of each CDR3. The order of the fields is clone size, V gene, D gene, J gene, CDR3 protein, CDR3 DNA. A D gene is named only where the DNA matches it firmly. The size entry is marked missing in some rows and otherwise reads once, few, many or a size class.

clone_size: few
v_call: TRBV7-3
d_call: TRBD1
j_call: TRBJ2-2
cdr3_aa: CASSSGQGSRELFF
cdr3_nt: TGTGCCAGCAGCTCGGGACAGGGAAGCCGGGAGCTGTTTTTT

clone_size: few
v_call: TRBV20-1
d_call: TRBD1
j_call: TRBJ2-2
cdr3_aa: CSARGTGDTGELFF
cdr3_nt: TGCAGTGCTAGAGGAACAGGGGATACCGGGGAGCTGTTTTTT

clone_size: many
v_call: TRBV7-2
d_call: -
j_call: TRBJ2-7
cdr3_aa: CASSSGWGEQYF
cdr3_nt: TGTGCCAGCAGCTCGGGCTGGGGCGAGCAGTACTTC

clone_size: -
v_call: TRBV4-1
d_call: TRBD2
j_call: TRBJ2-1
cdr3_aa: CASSLHSGTEGLAGAPGRIF
cdr3_nt: TGCGCCAGCAGCTTGCACTCCGGGACAGAGGGACTAGCGGGGGCCCCAGGCAGGATCTTC

clone_size: -
v_call: TRBV20-1
d_call: -
j_call: TRBJ1-2
cdr3_aa: CSPLRRGGDGYTF
cdr3_nt: TGCAGTCCCTTGAGGCGGGGAGGTGACGGCTACACCTTC

clone_size: -
v_call: TRBV20-1
d_call: -
j_call: TRBJ2-6
cdr3_aa: CSASVLGANVLTF
cdr3_nt: TGCAGTGCCAGTGTTCTCGGGGCCAACGTCCTGACTTTC

clone_size: many
v_call: TRBV7-3
d_call: -
j_call: TRBJ1-6
cdr3_aa: CASSQTGTSPLHF
cdr3_nt: TGTGCCAGCAGCCAAACAGGGACTTCACCCCTCCACTTT

clone_size: -
v_call: TRBV27
d_call: TRBD2
j_call: TRBJ2-3
cdr3_aa: CASSTSFLAGDRDTQYF
cdr3_nt: TGTGCCAGCAGTACCTCCTTTCTAGCGGGAGACAGAGATACGCAGTATTTT

clone_size: few
v_call: TRBV20-1
d_call: TRBD1
j_call: TRBJ2-1
cdr3_aa: CSARAGQATSYNEQFF
cdr3_nt: TGCAGTGCTAGGGCCGGACAGGCTACCTCCTACAATGAGCAGTTCTTC

clone_size: -
v_call: TRBV7-6
d_call: -
j_call: TRBJ1-1
cdr3_aa: CASSLGGGYEAFF
cdr3_nt: TGTGCCAGCAGCTTAGGTGGGGGCTATGAAGCTTTCTTT

clone_size: many
v_call: TRBV19
d_call: TRBD1
j_call: TRBJ1-1
cdr3_aa: CASSTTGTGAEAFF
cdr3_nt: TGTGCCAGTAGTACGACCGGGACAGGGGCTGAAGCTTTCTTT

clone_size: -
v_call: TRBV12-3/TRBV12-4
d_call: -
j_call: TRBJ1-4
cdr3_aa: CASSLQGSKDNEKLFF
cdr3_nt: TGTGCCAGCAGTTTACAGGGGTCCAAAGATAATGAAAAACTGTTTTTT

clone_size: few
v_call: TRBV28
d_call: TRBD1
j_call: TRBJ1-2
cdr3_aa: CASTGTAYGYTF
cdr3_nt: TGTGCCAGCACCGGGACAGCCTATGGCTACACCTTC

clone_size: many
v_call: TRBV7-2
d_call: -
j_call: TRBJ2-1
cdr3_aa: CASSRLIAEAGSVQFF
cdr3_nt: TGTGCCAGCAGCCGCCTAATCGCGGAGGCGGGGAGTGTGCAGTTCTTC

clone_size: few
v_call: TRBV18
d_call: TRBD1
j_call: TRBJ1-1
cdr3_aa: CASSPRGFLQGASNTEAFF
cdr3_nt: TGTGCCAGCTCACCTCGAGGATTCTTACAGGGGGCCTCGAACACTGAAGCTTTCTTT

clone_size: few
v_call: TRBV24-1
d_call: -
j_call: TRBJ2-1
cdr3_aa: CATSVGTHNEQFF
cdr3_nt: TGTGCCACCAGTGTAGGGACCCACAATGAGCAGTTCTTC

clone_size: few
v_call: TRBV7-8
d_call: -
j_call: TRBJ2-3
cdr3_aa: CASTPGLTTDTQYF
cdr3_nt: TGTGCCAGCACCCCGGGGCTTACCACAGATACGCAGTATTTT

clone_size: many
v_call: TRBV12-3/TRBV12-4
d_call: -
j_call: TRBJ1-4
cdr3_aa: CASSPTVEKLFF
cdr3_nt: TGTGCCAGCAGCCCGACAGTCGAGAAACTGTTTTTT

clone_size: few
v_call: TRBV5-5
d_call: -
j_call: TRBJ1-5
cdr3_aa: CASSPNPPGELSNQPQHF
cdr3_nt: TGTGCCAGCAGCCCAAACCCCCCAGGGGAGTTGAGCAATCAGCCCCAGCATTTT

clone_size: many
v_call: TRBV11-2
d_call: -
j_call: TRBJ1-2
cdr3_aa: CASSSKASYGYTF
cdr3_nt: TGTGCCAGCAGCTCTAAAGCCTCCTATGGCTACACCTTC

clone_size: many
v_call: TRBV5-1
d_call: -
j_call: TRBJ2-1
cdr3_aa: CASSPTYNEQFF
cdr3_nt: TGTGCCAGCTCACCCACTTACAATGAGCAGTTCTTC

clone_size: few
v_call: TRBV20-1
d_call: TRBD2
j_call: TRBJ2-5
cdr3_aa: CSAFPTGRAGAETQYF
cdr3_nt: TGCAGTGCCTTTCCCACCGGTCGTGCGGGAGCAGAGACCCAGTACTTC

clone_size: -
v_call: TRBV14
d_call: TRBD2
j_call: TRBJ2-5
cdr3_aa: CASSQRASGMETQYF
cdr3_nt: TGTGCCAGCAGCCAAAGGGCTAGCGGGATGGAGACCCAGTACTTC

clone_size: few
v_call: TRBV20-1
d_call: -
j_call: TRBJ2-7
cdr3_aa: CSAGRDLSYEQYF
cdr3_nt: TGCAGTGCCGGACGGGACCTCTCCTACGAGCAGTACTTC

clone_size: many
v_call: TRBV7-9
d_call: -
j_call: TRBJ1-1
cdr3_aa: CASSLAGVGSEAFF
cdr3_nt: TGTGCCAGCAGCTTAGCGGGGGTTGGCTCTGAAGCTTTCTTT

clone_size: -
v_call: TRBV10-3
d_call: TRBD1
j_call: TRBJ1-1
cdr3_aa: CAIGAGTAAEAFF
cdr3_nt: TGTGCCATCGGCGCCGGGACAGCTGCTGAAGCTTTCTTT

clone_size: few
v_call: TRBV19
d_call: -
j_call: TRBJ1-1
cdr3_aa: CASTRGGGLEAFF
cdr3_nt: TGTGCCAGTACCCGGGGGGGTGGCCTCGAAGCTTTCTTT

clone_size: -
v_call: TRBV28
d_call: -
j_call: TRBJ2-7
cdr3_aa: CASSPTSNSYEQYF
cdr3_nt: TGTGCCAGCAGCCCTACTAGTAACTCCTACGAGCAGTACTTC

clone_size: few
v_call: TRBV4-1
d_call: -
j_call: TRBJ1-5
cdr3_aa: CASSQERGGSNQPQHF
cdr3_nt: TGCGCCAGCAGCCAAGAAAGAGGGGGAAGCAATCAGCCCCAGCATTTT

clone_size: few
v_call: TRBV19
d_call: TRBD2
j_call: TRBJ2-7
cdr3_aa: CASSPGAGEISYEQYF
cdr3_nt: TGTGCCAGTAGTCCGGGAGCGGGAGAGATCTCCTACGAGCAGTACTTC

clone_size: -
v_call: TRBV7-9
d_call: -
j_call: TRBJ2-7
cdr3_aa: CASSPKFDSYEQYF
cdr3_nt: TGTGCCAGCAGCCCCAAGTTTGACTCCTACGAGCAGTACTTC

clone_size: -
v_call: TRBV12-3/TRBV12-4
d_call: TRBD1
j_call: TRBJ1-3
cdr3_aa: CAGGDRDGNTIYF
cdr3_nt: TGTGCCGGCGGGGACAGGGACGGAAACACCATATATTTT

clone_size: few
v_call: TRBV29-1
d_call: -
j_call: TRBJ2-7
cdr3_aa: CSVGGVGTQAYYEQYF
cdr3_nt: TGCAGCGTTGGGGGGGTCGGGACCCAAGCCTACTACGAGCAGTACTTC

clone_size: many
v_call: TRBV7-8
d_call: -
j_call: TRBJ2-7
cdr3_aa: CASSWVGDGAYEQYF
cdr3_nt: TGTGCCAGCAGCTGGGTGGGGGACGGAGCCTACGAGCAGTACTTC

clone_size: -
v_call: TRBV19
d_call: TRBD2
j_call: TRBJ2-7
cdr3_aa: CASSIVAAGDYEQYF
cdr3_nt: TGTGCCAGTAGTATAGTTGCGGCGGGAGATTACGAGCAGTACTTC

clone_size: few
v_call: TRBV19
d_call: TRBD1
j_call: TRBJ2-7
cdr3_aa: CASSTGTGDYEQYF
cdr3_nt: TGTGCCAGTAGTACCGGGACAGGGGACTACGAGCAGTACTTC

clone_size: few
v_call: TRBV6-6
d_call: -
j_call: TRBJ2-7
cdr3_aa: CASSAREKSYEQYF
cdr3_nt: TGTGCCAGCAGTGCCAGGGAAAAATCCTACGAGCAGTACTTC

clone_size: many
v_call: TRBV12-3/TRBV12-4
d_call: TRBD1
j_call: TRBJ1-2
cdr3_aa: CASSGTGSGGYTF
cdr3_nt: TGTGCCAGCAGCGGGACAGGATCGGGTGGCTACACCTTC

clone_size: many
v_call: TRBV7-9
d_call: TRBD2
j_call: TRBJ2-1
cdr3_aa: CASSASVGRSNEQFF
cdr3_nt: TGTGCCAGCAGCGCCTCGGTCGGGAGGTCCAATGAGCAGTTCTTC

clone_size: -
v_call: TRBV5-6
d_call: TRBD1
j_call: TRBJ1-2
cdr3_aa: CASSLGGDRNYGYTF
cdr3_nt: TGTGCCAGCAGCTTGGGAGGGGACAGGAATTATGGCTACACCTTC

clone_size: -
v_call: TRBV6-2/TRBV6-3
d_call: -
j_call: TRBJ1-5
cdr3_aa: CASSSLAGNFYQPQHF
cdr3_nt: TGTGCCAGCAGTTCCCTGGCAGGGAATTTTTATCAGCCCCAGCATTTT

clone_size: -
v_call: TRBV7-8
d_call: -
j_call: TRBJ2-2
cdr3_aa: CASNVEWGRNTGELFF
cdr3_nt: TGTGCCAGCAACGTTGAGTGGGGGCGGAACACCGGGGAGCTGTTTTTT

clone_size: many
v_call: TRBV7-3
d_call: TRBD1
j_call: TRBJ2-5
cdr3_aa: CASSLTGAFETQYF
cdr3_nt: TGTGCCAGCAGCTTGACAGGGGCGTTTGAGACCCAGTACTTC

clone_size: many
v_call: TRBV28
d_call: TRBD1
j_call: TRBJ1-6
cdr3_aa: CASKIQGGYSPLHF
cdr3_nt: TGTGCCAGCAAAATACAGGGGGGATATTCACCCCTCCACTTT